The 18 T cell receptor beta chains listed next were all sequenced from one sample in a study of OX40 agonist ivuxolimab in advanced cancers. The protocol was immunoSEQ multiplex PCR, while the TCRdb copy is restricted to in-frame clones and leaves out a portion. Here the sample spans tens of thousands of clones, 84% being singletons. Sequencing was performed on CD4+ or CD8+ T cells sorted from blood, taken in a trial of the OX40 agonist ivuxolimab. The receptor source for this set is an adult with an advanced solid tumor such as melanoma, head and neck, liver or kidney cancer.

The chain uses TRBV9 and TRBJ1-2; possible D gene TRBD1, 6 bases. V was clipped by 0 bases and J by 5 bases, with 11 bases between them. This CDR3 spans 14 amino acids. Germline CDR1 SGDLS, CDR2 YYNGEE. CDR3 in amino acids: CASSVGEGGYGYTF. In nucleotides, the CDR3 is TGTGCCAGCAGCGTAGGTGAGGGGGGGTATGGCTACACCTTC.

V and J are TRBV30 and TRBJ1-6, with D uncertain. CDR1 and CDR2 from the germline V gene are GTSNPN and SVGIG (reference sequence). The CDR3 spans 12 residues. The V end was cut by 4 bases, the J end by 10 bases, with 11 bases between. CDR3 nucleotide sequence: TGTGCCTGGACTCTTCCGGGCTCACCCCTCCACTTT. The encoded protein is CAWTLPGSPLHF.

Only a few counts were recorded for this clone. This rearrangement joins TRBV19 to TRBJ1-4; D gene ambiguous. Trimming removed 8 bases at V and 5 bases at J, with 12 bases between. The CDR3 is 13 amino acids. CDR1 and CDR2 from the germline V gene are LNHDA and SQIVND (reference sequence). The CDR3 here is CASSGRANEKLFF. The CDR3 DNA follows: TGTGCCAGTTCCGGAAGAGCCAATGAAAAACTGTTTTTT.

The gene calls are TRBV6-6 and TRBJ2-7; 7 bases are a match to TRBD2. V gave up 7 bases and J gave up 3 bases; unmatched junction bases: 3. From germline, CDR1 is MNHNY and CDR2 SVGAGI (reference sequence). CDR3 length: 12 amino acids. The DNA of the CDR3 is TGTGCCAGCAACCCGGGGGGCTACGAGCAGTACTTC. The encoded protein is CASNPGGYEQYF.

The V and J genes are TRBV7-2 and TRBJ2-7; maybe TRBD1 (6 bases). CDR1 is SGHTA, CDR2 FQGNSA, per germline. The CDR3 totals 15 residues. V was cut by 3 bases and J by 2 bases, with 14 bases left in between. The CDR3 region has the DNA TGTGCCAGCAGCTTTCGGCAGGGGAGAACCTACGAGCAGTACTTC. Translated: CASSFRQGRTYEQYF.

The J gene is TRBJ2-2, the V gene TRBV19; D gene ambiguous. Trimming took off 2 bases at V and 4 bases at J, with 8 bases between the two ends. CDR3 length: 14 amino acids. Germline CDR1 is LNHDA and CDR2 is SQIVND (reference sequence). CDR3 in amino acids: CASSISEFTGELFF. The CDR3 bases are TGTGCCAGTAGTATATCGGAATTCACCGGGGAGCTGTTTTTT.

The chain couples TRBV6-6 to TRBJ1-2, with 8 bases matching TRBD1. Trimming cost V 7 bases and J 3 bases; bases outside gene matches: 10. CDR3 length: 15 residues. The germline V gene has CDR1 MNHNY and CDR2 SVGAGI (reference sequence). DNA of the CDR3: TGTGCCAGCATTGACAACGACAGGGGCCACTATGGCTACACCTTC. Its translation is CASIDNDRGHYGYTF.

CDR3 bases: TGTGCCAGCAGAAGGGACCGAGTTATGGGTGGCTACACCTTC. It specifies CASRRDRVMGGYTF. The chain joins TRBV6-5 to TRBJ1-2; possibly TRBD1 for D (5 bases). From germline, CDR1 is MNHEY and CDR2 SVGAGI. V lost 6 bases to trimming and J lost 7 bases, with 18 bases between them. The CDR3 runs to 14 residues.

The chain combines TRBV7-9 with TRBJ2-5; TRBD2 is a possible D gene (5 bases). V lost 7 bases and J 5 bases, leaving 14 bases between the germline ends. From germline, CDR1 is SEHNR and CDR2 FQNEAQ (reference sequence). CDR3 size: 13 residues. CDR3 in DNA: TGTGCCAGCACTGGTCTAGCCGGCGAGACCCAGTACTTC. This sequence encodes CASTGLAGETQYF.

The chain couples TRBV5-1 to TRBJ2-1; 9 nucleotides line up with TRBD2. This CDR3 comprises 16 residues. V gave up 0 bases and J gave up 4 bases; unmatched junction bases: 5. Germline V gene lookup returns CDR1 SGHRS and CDR2 YFSETQ. The CDR3 loop is CASSLEASGAYNEQFF. The DNA for the CDR3 is TGCGCCAGCAGCTTGGAGGCTAGCGGGGCTTACAATGAGCAGTTCTTC.

The chain combines TRBV5-6 with TRBJ1-2, with a weak D call TRBD1 (5 bases). The V end lost 3 bases, the J end lost 4 bases, and 16 bases lay between the germline ends. Germline CDR1 reads SGHDT; CDR2 reads YYEEEE. The CDR3 has 15 residues. CDR3 sequence: CASSSTAGLSYGYTF. The CDR3 nucleotides are TGTGCCAGCAGCTCAACGGCAGGGTTGTCCTATGGCTACACCTTC.

The chain joins TRBV6-1 to TRBJ2-1; D call uncertain. This CDR3 is built from 15 residues. V lost 5 bases to trimming and J lost 2 bases, with 13 bases between them. Per germline, CDR1 MNHNS and CDR2 SASEGT. The CDR3 region has the DNA TGTGCCAGCAGTTCTTTAACCTACGCCTACAATGAGCAGTTCTTC. This encodes CASSSLTYAYNEQFF.

Here the CDR3 reads CASSPIPSGGFSTGELFF. CDR3 nucleotide sequence: TGTGCCAGCAGCCCAATCCCTAGCGGGGGGTTTAGTACCGGGGAGCTGTTTTTT. The rearrangement uses TRBV5-4 and TRBJ2-2; 11 bases fit TRBD2. The CDR3 consists of 18 residues. V gave up 4 bases and J gave up 5 bases; unmatched junction bases: 13. CDR1 is SGHNT and CDR2 is YYREEE in the germline V gene (reference sequence).

This clone appeared once. CDR3 region: CAWGADDSGNTIYF. CDR3 sequence (DNA): TGTGCCTGGGGGGCTGACGACTCTGGAAACACCATATATTTT. This chain joins TRBV30 and TRBJ1-3; possibly TRBD1 for D (5 bases). Trimming pared 5 bases from V and 0 bases from J, leaving 11 bases between. From germline, CDR1 is GTSNPN and CDR2 SVGIG (reference sequence). There are 14 residues in the CDR3.

The gene calls are TRBV5-4 and TRBJ2-5; 10 positions agree with TRBD2. The germline CDR1 and CDR2 sequences are SGHNT and YYREEE (reference sequence). This CDR3 is 14 amino acids long. J gave up 3 bases and V 5 bases, and 4 bases lay outside the gene matches. The CDR3 coding sequence is TGTGCCAGCAGTGCCGGACTAGCGGAAGAGACCCAGTACTTC. This codes for CASSAGLAEETQYF.

The sample holds one count of this clone. The chain has TRBV6-1 and TRBJ1-1, with 9 bases fitting TRBD1. The CDR3 has 14 residues. After removal of 3 bases from V and 12 bases from J, the junction contained 11 bases not matched to a gene. Looked up from germline, CDR1 is MNHNS and CDR2 is SASEGT. CDR3 bases: TGTGCCAGCAGTGAGGCTGGGACAGGGTCTCAGACTTTCTTT. It encodes CASSEAGTGSQTFF.

The CDR3 bases are TGTGCCACCAGCAGAGATGGGATGGGGTCACCCCTCCACTTT. Translated: CATSRDGMGSPLHF. The J gene is TRBJ1-6, the V gene TRBV15, with D unresolved. This CDR3 is built from 14 residues. The V end lost 0 bases, the J end lost 10 bases, and 10 bases lay between the germline ends. The V gene's germline CDR1 is LNHNV and CDR2 YYDKDF (reference sequence).

The CDR3 bases are TGTGCCAGCTCAACTAGCCCCTCTAGGACAGAGAATGAAAAACTGTTTTTT. Its protein is CASSTSPSRTENEKLFF. The rearrangement joins TRBV18 to TRBJ1-4; tentatively, D is TRBD1 (6 bases). Germline values: CDR1 KGHSH, CDR2 LQKENI. CDR3 length: 17 residues. The V gene lost 5 bases and the J gene lost 5 bases, with 21 bases spanning the gap.